The next 24 T cell receptor beta chains were all read from a single sample in a study of metastatic and nonmetastatic thyroid tumors. TCRdb reassembled clones from the PCR reads with MiXCR. The table lists about 42,000 clones, 12% of them singletons. Patients underwent thyroid surgery, and none had received any treatment before it. The sequencing sample was made of blood. These receptors were taken from a male donor with papillary thyroid cancer or a benign thyroid nodule (not recorded which). Some clones in this sample may be carry-over from other donors' samples.

This clone has just a few counts. This may stem from a read error, because a much larger clone lies one nucleotide away. The chain is built from TRBV5-1 and TRBJ2-5; TRBD2 is a possible D gene (6 bases). CDR1 is SGHRS, CDR2 YFSETQ, per germline. This CDR3 has 15 residues. The CDR3 DNA reads as TGCGTCAGCAGCTTGTTGGGACTCGTGCAAGAGACCCAGTACTTC. This gives the protein CVSSLLGLVQETQYF.

Remarks on this clone: Since a much larger clone is just one base distant, this may be a read error. This CDR3 reads CTTSGGSDTQYF. The CDR3 nucleotides read TGTACGACTAGCGGGGGATCAGATACGCAGTATTTT. The gene calls are TRBV28 and TRBJ2-3; 12 bases map to TRBD2. Per the germline V gene, CDR1 is MDHEN and CDR2 is SYDVKM. The CDR3 has 12 amino acids.

This clone was counted between two and nine times. V is TRBV28 and J is TRBJ1-2, with D perhaps matching TRBD1 (5 bases). CDR3 size: 12 residues. Trimming removed 6 bases from V and 14 bases from J, with 19 bases in between. Germline V lookup: CDR1 MDHEN, CDR2 SYDVKM. The CDR3 DNA follows: TGTGCCAGCAGCCTTCTCGGGGGTGTCTATACCTTC. Translating gives CASSLLGGVYTF.

This clone came up many times. V and J are TRBV11-2 and TRBJ1-1; weak D call: TRBD1 (5 bases). V was clipped by 0 bases and J by 1 base, with 15 bases between them. Germline assignment: CDR1 SGHAT and CDR2 FQNNGV. This CDR3 is 17 amino acids long. The CDR3 sequence is CASSLDRTGAGNTEAFF. The CDR3 nucleotides are TGTGCCAGCAGCTTAGATCGAACCGGGGCGGGGAACACTGAAGCTTTCTTT.

This clone was counted ten times or more. The chain employs TRBV29-1 and TRBJ1-2, with D unresolved. The germline V and J ends were trimmed by 3 bases and 0 bases, with 8 bases remaining between them. This CDR3 contains 13 residues. The germline CDR1 and CDR2 sequences are SQVTM and ANQGSEA. CDR3 protein: CSVEPKTNYGYTF. In nucleotides, the CDR3 is TGCAGCGTTGAGCCCAAGACTAACTATGGCTACACCTTC.

The table lists this clone with many counts. The rearrangement links TRBV7-9 to TRBJ2-1; no reliable D call. The CDR3 is 14 amino acids. The germline V gene has CDR1 SEHNR and CDR2 FQNEAQ (reference sequence). Trimming took 1 base from V and 8 from J, leaving 12 bases between them. CDR3: CASSLEPPRDEQFF. The CDR3 DNA sequence: TGTGCCAGCAGCTTAGAGCCCCCTAGAGATGAGCAGTTCTTC.

The V and J genes are TRBV28 and TRBJ2-7; tentative D call: TRBD2 (6 bases). The CDR3 contains 12 residues. Trimming shortened V by 8 bases and J by 1 base, and 9 bases separated the two germline ends. Germline V gene lookup returns CDR1 MDHEN and CDR2 SYDVKM. The DNA for the CDR3 is TGTGCCAGCGGGAGCGGGTCCTACGAGCAGTACTTC. This codes for CASGSGSYEQYF.

Remarks on this clone: A much larger clonotype is one base distant, so this may be a read error. The sample carries other DNA sequences with the same CDR3. This chain uses TRBV12-3 or TRBV12-4 with TRBJ2-1, with 11 nucleotides matching TRBD2. The CDR3 contains 16 residues. V was clipped by 5 bases and J by 8 bases; unmatched bases: 11. CDR3 sequence: CASSRSTSGSGDEQFF. CDR3 nucleotides: TGTGCCAGCAGTCGATCTACTAGCGGGAGTGGCGATGAGCAGTTCTTC.

There are many counts of this clone. The chain combines TRBV6-5 with TRBJ2-5; perhaps TRBD2 as D (6 bases). This CDR3 has 15 residues. Trimming removed 2 bases from V and 2 bases from J, with 12 bases in between. Germline CDR1 MNHEY, CDR2 SVGAGI. The chain's CDR3 is CASSYTLAVQETQYF. The CDR3 nucleotides are TGTGCCAGCAGTTACACCTTAGCGGTACAAGAGACCCAGTACTTC.

The table lists this clone with many counts. The chain couples TRBV20-1 to TRBJ1-3; TRBD1 matches at 8 bases. This CDR3 region has 17 residues. CDR1 is DFQATT, CDR2 SNEGSKA, per germline (reference sequence). The V segment lost 4 bases and the J segment 3 bases; nucleotides outside the gene matches: 14. The CDR3 is CSATGQGATPGGNTIYF. Written as DNA, the CDR3 is TGCAGTGCTACGGGTCAGGGGGCGACCCCCGGTGGAAACACCATATATTTT.

The chain couples TRBV4-3 to TRBJ2-1; D is unresolved. There are 16 residues in the CDR3. V was shortened by 0 bases and J by 4 bases, with 13 bases between the two germline ends. Germline CDR1 is LGHNA and CDR2 is YSLEER. The CDR3 nucleotides read TGCGCCAGCAGCCAAGATTCGGGTATGACGTACAATGAGCAGTTCTTC. It encodes CASSQDSGMTYNEQFF.

The genes are TRBV11-2 and TRBJ2-5, with TRBD2 as a possible D gene (7 bases). Germline CDR1 and CDR2: SGHAT and FQNNGV. This CDR3 contains 14 residues. V was cut by 3 bases and J by 5 bases, with 13 bases left in between. CDR3 sequence (DNA): TGTGCCAGCAGCTTTCGGGGGGCATCCGAGACCCAGTACTTC. The encoded protein is CASSFRGASETQYF.

The rearrangement uses TRBV11-2 and TRBJ2-3; 7 positions agree with TRBD1. V trimming: 4 bases; J trimming: 7 bases; junction bases outside the gene matches: 11. Germline CDR1 reads SGHAT; CDR2 reads FQNNGV. The CDR3 contains 15 residues. CDR3 sequence (DNA): TGTGCCAGCAGCTCTCTTGACAGGGAAGAGAATACGCAGTATTTT. It specifies CASSSLDREENTQYF.

Ten or more counts support this clone. The rearrangement joins TRBV6-2 or TRBV6-3 to TRBJ2-5, with 8 bases that match TRBD1. The V segment lost 4 bases and the J segment 10 bases; nucleotides outside the gene matches: 14. The CDR3 runs to 15 residues. Looked up from germline, CDR1 is MNHEY and CDR2 is SVGEGT. The CDR3: CASSFRTGTGGDQYF. As DNA, the CDR3 is TGTGCCAGCAGTTTCCGGACAGGGACCGGTGGGGACCAGTACTTC.

At least ten counts were recorded for this clone. The gene calls are TRBV7-3 and TRBJ1-1; D is possibly TRBD1 (5 bases). The ends were cut back, 4 bases at V and 3 bases at J, with 9 bases in the middle. The length of the CDR3 is 13 residues. CDR1 SGHTA and CDR2 FQGTGA come from the germline V gene. The DNA of the CDR3 is TGTGCCAGCAGCTCCGGGGCTTACACTGAAGCTTTCTTT. The encoded protein is CASSSGAYTEAFF.

As to this clone: This may stem from a read error, because a much larger clone lies one nucleotide away. The chain joins TRBV20-1 to TRBJ2-1, with 9 bases matching TRBD2. The trim removed 1 base at V and 4 bases at J, leaving 5 bases unmatched. This CDR3 comprises 15 residues. The germline gives CDR1 DFQATT, CDR2 SNEGSKA (reference sequence). CDR3 protein: CSARGASGIYNEQFF. The CDR3 DNA follows: TGCAGTGCTAGAGGGGCTAGCGGGATTTACAATGAGCAGTTCTTC.

Many counts were recorded for this clone. The V and J genes are TRBV10-3 and TRBJ2-5; D may be TRBD1 (8 bases). This CDR3 contains 14 residues. The germline CDR1 and CDR2 sequences are ENHRY and SYGVKD. Deletions cut 2 bases from V and 5 bases from J, with 12 bases between. The chain's CDR3 is CAISEEQGGETQYF. CDR3 nucleotides: TGTGCCATCAGTGAGGAACAGGGGGGGGAGACCCAGTACTTC.

This clone was recorded a few times. A much larger clone differs from this one at a single base, so this may be a read error. The V and J genes are TRBV19 and TRBJ2-5, with D uncertain. Trimming shortened V by 7 bases and J by 1 base, and 13 bases separated the two germline ends. The CDR3 spans 14 residues. Germline V gives CDR1 LNHDA, CDR2 SQIVND (reference sequence). CDR3 region: CASTVTYCQETQYF. The DNA of the CDR3 is TGTGCCAGTACAGTGACGTACTGCCAAGAGACCCAGTACTTC. Complete variable domain (other parts from reference TRBV19 and TRBJ2-5): DGGITQSPKYLFRKEGQNVTLSCEQNLNHDAMYWYRQDPGQGLRLIYYSQIVNDFQKGDIAEGYSVSREKKESFPLTVTSAQKNPTAFYLCASTVTYCQETQYFGPGTRLLVL.

The chain has TRBV2 and TRBJ2-5; TRBD1 aligns across 7 bases. The V and J ends lost 4 bases and 4 bases, in that order; junction bases with no gene match: 6. In germline, CDR1 is SNHLY, CDR2 FYNNEI. The CDR3 is 14 residues long. This CDR3 reads CASSGTGSGETQYF. The CDR3, as DNA: TGTGCCAGCAGTGGGACAGGCTCGGGAGAGACCCAGTACTTC.

The table lists this clone with many counts. The sample carries other DNA sequences with the same CDR3. The chain is built from TRBV20-1 and TRBJ2-3; maybe TRBD2 (8 bases). From germline, CDR1 is DFQATT and CDR2 SNEGSKA (reference sequence). The germline V and J ends were trimmed by 7 bases and 4 bases, with 18 bases remaining between them. This CDR3 is built from 14 residues. CDR3 residues: CSVFPGGGSDTQYF. Written as DNA, the CDR3 is TGCAGTGTTTTTCCGGGAGGGGGCTCAGATACGCAGTATTTT.

Notes on this clone: One junction end does not reproduce the germline sequence, and a read error may be involved. The rearrangement uses TRBV28 and TRBJ1-2; D is uncertain. CDR1 MDHEN and CDR2 SYDVKM come from the germline V gene. The CDR3 loop spans 15 amino acids. The CDR3 DNA reads TGTACCAGCAGCCCCGGGGAGGCAAGAAGCTATGGCTACACCTTC. Its translation: CTSSPGEARSYGYTF.

In the case of this clone: A read error may produce the germline difference seen at one junction end. V and J are TRBV10-1 and TRBJ2-7; the D gene is possibly TRBD1 (5 bases). The CDR3 contains 13 residues. CDR1 and CDR2 (germline): WNHNN, SYGVQD (reference sequence). The CDR3 DNA follows: TGTGCCAGCAGTGACAGCATCACCTACGAGCAGTACTTC. The encoded protein is CASSDSITYEQYF.

The chain links TRBV7-3 to TRBJ1-6; the match to TRBD1 covers 7 bases. Germline CDR1 SGHTA, CDR2 FQGTGA. The trim removed 5 bases at V and 7 bases at J, leaving 5 bases unmatched. The CDR3 covers 14 residues. The CDR3 DNA reads TGTGCCAGCAGCCACGGGACAGCCAATTCACCCCTCCACTTT. This codes for CASSHGTANSPLHF. The full variable domain, rest sourced from reference TRBV7-3 and TRBJ1-6, is GAGVSQTPSNKVTEKGKYVELRCDPISGHTALYWYRQSLGQGPEFLIYFQGTGAADDSGLPNDRFFAVRPEGSVSTLKIQRTERGDSAVYLCASSHGTANSPLHFGNGTRLTVT.

Judged by abundance, this clone is medium-sized. This chain connects TRBV28 to TRBJ2-7; D possibly uses TRBD1 or TRBD2 (5 bases each). Germline-derived CDR1 and CDR2 are MDHEN and SYDVKM. Trimming took off 4 bases at V and 0 bases at J, with 16 bases between the two ends. The CDR3 contains 16 residues. The CDR3 sequence is CASSSLPGRSSYEQYF. In DNA, the CDR3 is TGTGCCAGCAGTTCTCTTCCGGGACGGAGCTCCTACGAGCAGTACTTC.